The entry that follows covers one TCR beta chain sequence. The sample comes from a study of blood T cell repertoires in COVID-19. Study in general: Nucleic acid was either cDNA or gDNA, and it came from T cells, B-cell-depleted T cells, or PBMCs.

With V trimmed by 5 bases and J by 0 bases, 8 bases remained unmatched. The CDR3 is 16 amino acids. CDR1 LNHDA and CDR2 SQIVND come from the germline V gene (reference sequence). Per the authors' pipeline: Amplification of reference gene primers was used by the study to estimate nucleated cell counts. This table comes from immunoSEQ multiplex PCR, and its TCRdb copy is limited to in-frame clones, with some not included. V and J calls and clone size are copied from that table; D and trimming were computed from the DNA. The sample includes roughly 200,000 clones, about 85% seen only once; the top ten take just under 8.5%.

The TCR sequence derives from an older woman with acute or convalescent COVID-19. The sample was peripheral blood. The chain couples TRBV19 to TRBJ2-3, with 7 bases identical to TRBD1. The CDR3 nucleotides read TGTGCCAGTAGTGGGGGACAGCATTTAAGCACAGATACGCAGTATTTT. It specifies CASSGGQHLSTDTQYF.